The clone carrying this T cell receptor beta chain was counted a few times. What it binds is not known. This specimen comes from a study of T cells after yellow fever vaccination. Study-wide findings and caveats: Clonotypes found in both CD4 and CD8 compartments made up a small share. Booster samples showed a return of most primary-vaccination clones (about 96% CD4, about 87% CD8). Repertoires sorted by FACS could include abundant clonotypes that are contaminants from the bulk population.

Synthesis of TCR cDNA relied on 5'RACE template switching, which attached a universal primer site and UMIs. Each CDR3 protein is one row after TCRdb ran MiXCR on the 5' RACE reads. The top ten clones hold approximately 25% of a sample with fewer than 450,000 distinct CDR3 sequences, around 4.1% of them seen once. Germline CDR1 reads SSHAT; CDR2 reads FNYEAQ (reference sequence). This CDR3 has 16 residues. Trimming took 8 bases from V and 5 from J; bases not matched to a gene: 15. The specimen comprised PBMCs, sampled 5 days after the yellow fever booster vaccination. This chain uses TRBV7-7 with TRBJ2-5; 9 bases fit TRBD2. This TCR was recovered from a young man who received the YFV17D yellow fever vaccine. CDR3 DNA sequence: TGTGCCAGCTCTCCTATGAGCGGGGGGCCGGGGGAGACCCAGTACTTC. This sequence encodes CASSPMSGGPGETQYF. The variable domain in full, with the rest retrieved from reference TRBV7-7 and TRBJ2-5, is GAGVSQSPRYKVTKRGQDVTLRCDPISSHATLYWYQQALGQGPEFLTYFNYEAQPDKSGLPSDRFSAERPEGSISTLTIQRTEQRDSAMYRCASSPMSGGPGETQYFGPGTRLLVL.